The 21 T cell receptor beta chains given below trace back to one sample, sequenced in a study of human T cells and chemical hapten exposure. Time point denoted: patch test 1, 2 weeks after DPC sensitization. Sample treatment: therapeutic diphenylcyclopropenone sensitization with weekly scalp DPC. TCRdb re-analysed the RACE reads in MiXCR, keeping a single row per CDR3 protein. In the table there are some 340,000 distinct CDR3 sequences, approximately 6.9% of which are singletons. The source was whole blood, collected in connection with sensitization to the hapten diphenylcyclopropenone (DPC). The receptors were gathered from a woman younger than 35 with alopecia areata. Some clones in this sample may be carry-over from other donors' samples.

There are many counts of this clonotype. The chain links TRBV27 to TRBJ2-4; the match to TRBD2 covers 7 bases. The V gene end was trimmed by 3 bases and the J gene end by 3 bases; junction bases not matched to a gene: 8. Germline V gives CDR1 MNHEY, CDR2 SMNVEV (reference sequence). The CDR3 contains 16 residues. The CDR3 reads CASSFSASGSKNIQYF. The CDR3, as DNA: TGTGCCAGCAGTTTTTCGGCTAGCGGTAGCAAAAACATTCAGTACTTC.

This chain links TRBV7-8 with TRBJ1-5, with 7 bases identical to TRBD1. The CDR3 has 14 residues. From germline, CDR1 is SGHVS and CDR2 FQNEAQ. The V and J ends lost 2 bases and 6 bases, in that order; junction bases with no gene match: 4. The CDR3 here is CASSLTGEFQPQHF. The DNA for the CDR3 is TGTGCCAGCAGCTTAACAGGGGAGTTTCAGCCCCAGCATTTT.

There are many counts of this clonotype. V gene TRBV4-2 combines with J gene TRBJ2-3; 9 bases map to TRBD2. Germline V gene lookup returns CDR1 LGHNA and CDR2 YNFKEQ. The CDR3 contains 15 residues. V trimming: 4 bases; J trimming: 2 bases; junction bases outside the gene matches: 4. CDR3 protein: CASSLLAGTTDTQYF. DNA of the CDR3: TGTGCCAGCAGCCTCCTAGCGGGGACCACAGATACGCAGTATTTT.

At least ten counts were recorded for this clonotype. The chain uses TRBV28 and TRBJ2-3, with a weak D call TRBD1 (6 bases). V was cut by 6 bases and J by 1 base, with 8 bases left in between. This CDR3 spans 13 amino acids. Looked up from germline, CDR1 is MDHEN and CDR2 is SYDVKM. The CDR3 sequence: CASSKGGTDTQYF. As DNA, the CDR3 is TGTGCCAGCAGCAAGGGGGGCACAGATACGCAGTATTTT.

This clonotype was counted at least ten times. The chain is built from TRBV6-1 and TRBJ2-1; no clear D gene. This CDR3 contains 14 residues. Germline V gene sequence: CDR1 MNHNS, CDR2 SASEGT. Trimming removed 8 bases at V and 1 base at J, with 12 bases between. The CDR3 DNA reads TGTGCCAGCGCCCTTGGCTATTCCTACAATGAGCAGTTCTTC. It translates to CASALGYSYNEQFF.

V gene TRBV7-9 combines with J gene TRBJ2-5; 8 positions match TRBD2. J gave up 3 bases and V 6 bases, and 9 bases lay outside the gene matches. The CDR3 extends over 15 amino acids. The V gene's germline CDR1 is SEHNR and CDR2 FQNEAQ (reference sequence). CDR3 coding DNA: TGTGCCAGCAGTCCAGCCCCGACTAGCGAAGAGACCCAGTACTTC. Protein product: CASSPAPTSEETQYF.

This clonotype has a handful of counts. V and J are TRBV7-2 and TRBJ2-2; TRBD1 matches 10 bases. The germline V gene has CDR1 SGHTA and CDR2 FQGNSA. The CDR3 is 17 amino acids. After removal of 0 bases from V and 6 bases from J, the junction contained 7 bases not matched to a gene. The CDR3 is CASSLARQGADAGELFF. In DNA, the CDR3 is TGTGCCAGCAGCTTAGCGAGACAGGGGGCCGATGCCGGGGAGCTGTTTTTT. Complete variable domain (other parts from reference TRBV7-2 and TRBJ2-2): GAGVSQSPSNKVTEKGKDVELRCDPISGHTALYWYRQSLGQGLEFLIYFQGNSAPDKSGLPSDRFSAERTGGSVSTLTIQRTQQEDSAVYLCASSLARQGADAGELFFGEGSRLTVL.

This clonotype was recorded at least ten times. The CDR3 DNA reads as TGCAGTGCTAGAATCGGGGGGAACACCGGGGAGCTGTTTTTT. This encodes CSARIGGNTGELFF. The genes are TRBV20-1 and TRBJ2-2; possible D gene TRBD2, 6 bases. V shed 2 bases and J shed 1 base, with 8 bases lying between them. Germline lookup yields CDR1 DFQATT and CDR2 SNEGSKA (reference sequence). There are 14 residues in the CDR3.

This clonotype was counted many times. The chain has TRBV10-3 and TRBJ2-3; D remains unclear. With 3 bases removed from V and 8 bases from J, the gap between germline ends came to 9 bases. The CDR3 sequence is 12 residues long. The germline V gene encodes CDR1 ENHRY and CDR2 SYGVKD. This CDR3 reads CAISDLRATQYF. CDR3 DNA sequence: TGTGCCATCAGTGATTTACGGGCTACGCAGTATTTT.

The chain has TRBV28 and TRBJ1-4; tentative D call: TRBD1 (6 bases). Germline loops: CDR1 MDHEN, CDR2 SYDVKM. The CDR3 has 17 amino acids. The V and J ends lost 7 bases and 2 bases respectively, with 20 bases between them. This CDR3 is CASTPRAQGITNEKLFF. The CDR3, as DNA: TGTGCCAGCACCCCCCGGGCCCAGGGGATTACTAATGAAAAACTGTTTTTT.

V and J are TRBV6-5 and TRBJ1-6; D possibly corresponds to TRBD1 (6 bases). Per germline, CDR1 MNHEY and CDR2 SVGAGI. The CDR3 runs 14 residues. The ends were cut back, 7 bases at V and 5 bases at J, with 12 bases in the middle. The CDR3 DNA follows: TGTGCCAGCACCCGGGGGGCCCATAATTCACCCCTCCACTTT. Protein: CASTRGAHNSPLHF.

This clonotype has ten or more counts. The chain carries TRBV5-4 and TRBJ1-6; D perhaps matches TRBD1 (6 bases). The CDR3 extends over 14 amino acids. The germline V gene has CDR1 SGHNT and CDR2 YYREEE (reference sequence). V was cut by 0 bases and J by 7 bases, with 8 bases left in between. CDR3 region: CASSLGQANSPLHF. The CDR3, as DNA: TGTGCCAGCAGCTTGGGACAGGCCAATTCACCCCTCCACTTT.

This clonotype was seen more than once but under ten times. V and J are TRBV3-1 and TRBJ1-5; TRBD1 might be the D (6 bases). Between the trimmed V and J ends, which lost 1 base and 6 bases, there was a span of 22 bases. The CDR3 consists of 18 residues. The germline gives CDR1 LGHDT, CDR2 YNNKEL (reference sequence). The CDR3 loop is CASSQVWASGVYGQPQHF. CDR3 DNA sequence: TGTGCCAGCAGCCAAGTCTGGGCATCAGGGGTCTACGGTCAGCCCCAGCATTTT.

This clonotype was seen at least ten times. The rearrangement joins TRBV18 to TRBJ1-2; D call uncertain. Trimming cost V 6 bases and J 4 bases, with 15 bases left between them. In germline, CDR1 is KGHSH, CDR2 LQKENI. The CDR3 contains 14 residues. The CDR3 DNA reads TGTGCCAGCTCTCCTTCAGACGGACCCTATGGCTACACCTTC. This encodes CASSPSDGPYGYTF.

J is TRBJ2-7 and V is TRBV2; 10 bases match TRBD1. Germline V gives CDR1 SNHLY, CDR2 FYNNEI. V dropped 10 bases and J dropped 7; count of bases not matched to a gene: 13. This CDR3 region has 14 residues. The CDR3 here is CATSPTTGGREQYF. Written as DNA, the CDR3 is TGTGCCACCTCCCCCACGACAGGGGGCAGGGAGCAGTACTTC.

This clonotype has just a few counts. The J gene is TRBJ2-5, the V gene TRBV27; TRBD2 aligns across 10 bases. Trimming at V came to 3 bases and at J to 4 bases, leaving 5 bases not matched to a gene. Germline assignment: CDR1 MNHEY and CDR2 SMNVEV (reference sequence). The CDR3 contains 15 residues. CDR3: CASSLSGGAVETQYF. The DNA for the CDR3 is TGTGCCAGCAGTTTGAGCGGGGGGGCGGTAGAGACCCAGTACTTC.

Comments on this clonotype: A much bigger clone sits one base away, suggesting this may be a read error. The V gene is TRBV3-1, the J gene TRBJ2-1; D gene ambiguous. Germline CDR1 LGHDT, CDR2 YNNKEL (reference sequence). This CDR3 contains 12 residues. V lost 1 base to trimming and J lost 5 bases, with 3 bases between them. The CDR3 is CASSQVNNEQFF. The CDR3 DNA sequence: TGTGCCAGCAGCCAAGTTAACAATGAGCAGTTCTTC.

This clonotype turned up a few times. This chain joins TRBV9 and TRBJ1-1; 10 bases match TRBD1. The CDR3 is 13 amino acids. Germline V gene data show CDR1 as SGDLS and CDR2 as YYNGEE. Germline trimming cut 7 bases from V and 4 bases from J; bases unmatched to any gene: 4. The CDR3 DNA follows: TGTGCCAGCGGGCGGACAGGGGGCACTGAAGCTTTCTTT. This translates into CASGRTGGTEAFF.

The genes are TRBV12-3 or TRBV12-4 and TRBJ1-5; tentative D call: TRBD1 (5 bases). V was pared by 2 bases and J by 7 bases, with 9 bases between. The CDR3 length is 13 residues. This chain's CDR3 is CASSLRGGQPQHF. In nucleotides, the CDR3 is TGTGCCAGCAGTTTAAGGGGCGGCCAGCCCCAGCATTTT.

The CDR3 spells CASSPLLRGNEQFF. CDR3 DNA: TGTGCCAGCTCACCACTTCTACGGGGAAATGAGCAGTTCTTC. This chain links TRBV18 with TRBJ2-1; D might be TRBD2 (5 bases). Germline CDR1 and CDR2: KGHSH and LQKENI. This CDR3 has 14 residues. V lost 1 base and J 7 bases, leaving 11 bases between the germline ends.

The chain couples TRBV7-9 to TRBJ2-7, with TRBD1 identical over 9 bases. V dropped 2 bases and J dropped 5; count of bases not matched to a gene: 10. The germline gives CDR1 SEHNR, CDR2 FQNEAQ (reference sequence). The CDR3 is 16 residues long. CDR3 sequence: CASSLFPGQGRDEQYF. CDR3 coding DNA: TGTGCCAGCAGCTTATTTCCCGGACAGGGGAGGGACGAGCAGTACTTC.